Following are 23 T cell receptor beta chains from one sample sequenced in a study of blood T cell repertoires in COVID-19. Here immunoSEQ multiplex PCR was the method, and the copy in TCRdb shows in-frame clones only, minus some. This table holds some 90,000 clones, roughly 82% found once. The sample taken for sequencing was peripheral blood. The receptors originated from a man aged 70-80 years with active or convalescent COVID-19.

V gene TRBV5-6 combines with J gene TRBJ1-2; D call uncertain. V was trimmed by 5 bases and J by 8 bases, leaving 16 bases between them. This CDR3 spans 13 amino acids. CDR1 is SGHDT, CDR2 YYEEEE, per germline. CDR3 DNA sequence: TGTGCCAGCAGTGGTGGAGGAGCTGGAGGCTACACCTTC. It translates to CASSGGGAGGYTF.

The chain carries TRBV5-5 and TRBJ2-1; weak D call: TRBD1 (6 bases). The CDR3 loop spans 15 amino acids. Between the trimmed V and J ends, which lost 6 bases and 5 bases, there was a span of 18 bases. CDR1 is SGHKS, CDR2 YYEKEE, per germline (reference sequence). In nucleotides, the CDR3 is TGTGCCAGCACCCCCGCCCCCGGACAGCACAATGAGCAGTTCTTC. Protein sequence: CASTPAPGQHNEQFF.

This rearrangement joins TRBV6-5 to TRBJ1-2, with 8 bases lining up with TRBD1. Trimming at V came to 5 bases and at J to 7 bases, leaving 12 bases not matched to a gene. Germline CDR1 is MNHEY and CDR2 is SVGAGI. This CDR3 is built from 15 residues. The CDR3: CASSRQGPRSGGYTF. DNA for the CDR3: TGTGCCAGCAGTCGACAGGGGCCCCGATCTGGTGGCTACACCTTC.

The V and J genes are TRBV7-6 and TRBJ1-2, with D tentatively TRBD1 (5 bases). CDR1 is SGHVS and CDR2 is FNYEAQ in the germline V gene. Deletions cut 5 bases from V and 2 bases from J, with 15 bases between. The CDR3 has 15 residues. This chain's CDR3 is CASSPAGGRNYGYTF. CDR3 coding DNA: TGTGCCAGCAGCCCTGCCGGGGGGAGAAACTATGGCTACACCTTC.

The chain combines TRBV5-5 with TRBJ1-5, with D perhaps matching TRBD1 (5 bases). Trimming stripped 3 bases from V and 5 bases from J, with 15 bases between. This CDR3 is built from 15 residues. Germline V gene lookup returns CDR1 SGHKS and CDR2 YYEKEE (reference sequence). The CDR3 DNA follows: TGTGCCAGCAGCTCCACCCGACAGTGGGATCAGCCCCAGCATTTT. This gives the protein CASSSTRQWDQPQHF.

This clone has more than one count but fewer than ten. This chain uses TRBV15 with TRBJ1-3, with D perhaps TRBD1 (6 bases). Germline CDR1 and CDR2: LNHNV and YYDKDF (reference sequence). The CDR3 runs to 15 residues. V gave up 0 bases and J gave up 8 bases, with 14 bases separating them. The CDR3: CATSRERGHTDTIYF. The CDR3 DNA is TGTGCCACCAGCAGAGAAAGGGGACATACGGACACCATATATTTT.

The chain has TRBV6-4 and TRBJ2-7; D gene ambiguous. Germline V gives CDR1 MRHNA, CDR2 SNTAGT. Between the trimmed V and J ends, which lost 7 bases and 0 bases, there was a span of 13 bases. CDR3 length equals 14 residues. Here the CDR3 DNA reads TGTGCCAGCATCCGCTCAAGGAGCTCCTACGAGCAGTACTTC. Translation: CASIRSRSSYEQYF.

This chain joins TRBV10-3 and TRBJ1-1, with 8 bases lining up with TRBD1. Germline CDR1 ENHRY, CDR2 SYGVKD. The CDR3 has 13 residues. With 5 bases clipped from V and 8 bases from J, the junction kept 7 bases outside the gene matches. The CDR3 DNA reads TGTGCCATCAGTACGACAGGGGACGAGGAAGCTTTCTTT. Its translation: CAISTTGDEEAFF.

The chain recombines TRBV2 with TRBJ1-6; D is unresolved. Germline V gene data show CDR1 as SNHLY and CDR2 as FYNNEI. With 6 bases removed from V and 0 bases from J, the gap between germline ends came to 18 bases. This CDR3 has 18 residues. CDR3 amino acids: CASRGGIGLSSYNSPLHF. The CDR3 DNA sequence: TGTGCCAGCAGGGGAGGTATAGGCTTAAGCTCCTATAATTCACCCCTCCACTTT.

This clone was counted only a few times. The chain has TRBV10-3 and TRBJ1-2; 8 bases fit TRBD1. V trimming: 6 bases; J trimming: 8 bases; junction bases outside the gene matches: 5. This CDR3 comprises 12 residues. The germline gives CDR1 ENHRY, CDR2 SYGVKD. CDR3 sequence: CAISRDRWGYTF. In DNA, the CDR3 is TGTGCCATCAGCCGGGACAGGTGGGGCTACACCTTC.

The V gene is TRBV18, the J gene TRBJ2-7; TRBD1 matches 7 bases. The J segment lost 2 bases and the V segment lost 6 bases, leaving 7 bases of the junction unmatched. The CDR3 covers 14 residues. Per the germline V gene, CDR1 is KGHSH and CDR2 is LQKENI. CDR3 sequence reads: CASSPGTEPYEQYF. CDR3 sequence (DNA): TGTGCCAGCTCCCCCGGGACAGAACCCTACGAGCAGTACTTC.

This clone was seen only a few times. The chain recombines TRBV11-3 with TRBJ2-7; 8 bases align to TRBD1. Germline V gene data show CDR1 as SGHNT and CDR2 as YENEEA. The CDR3 is 13 residues long. V trimming: 1 base; J trimming: 10 bases; junction bases outside the gene matches: 6. This CDR3 reads CASSLGTGREQYF. CDR3 DNA sequence: TGTGCCAGCAGCTTAGGGACAGGGAGAGAACAGTACTTC.

V and J are TRBV20-1 and TRBJ1-1; 7 bases agree with TRBD1. V shed 6 bases and J 7 bases; nucleotides not matched to a gene: 5. The CDR3 loop spans 11 amino acids. CDR1 and CDR2 (germline): DFQATT, SNEGSKA (reference sequence). CDR3 region: CSARTGSEAFF. CDR3 nucleotides: TGCAGTGCAAGGACAGGCAGTGAAGCTTTCTTT.

The chain couples TRBV24-1 to TRBJ2-1, with D possibly TRBD2 on 5 matching bases. The V and J ends lost 5 bases and 0 bases respectively, with 13 bases between them. Germline V gives CDR1 KGHDR, CDR2 SFDVKD. There are 16 residues in the CDR3. CDR3 nucleotide sequence: TGTGCCACCAGTGGTTCGGAGGCCAGCTCCTACAATGAGCAGTTCTTC. Its protein product is CATSGSEASSYNEQFF.

The V gene is TRBV18, the J gene TRBJ2-5, with D hard to call. Germline V gene lookup returns CDR1 KGHSH and CDR2 LQKENI. Trimming took 3 bases from V and 1 from J, leaving 6 bases between them. This CDR3 is 13 amino acids long. CDR3 nucleotides: TGTGCCAGCTCACCCGACATCCAAGAGACCCAGTACTTC. Protein: CASSPDIQETQYF.

This clone was counted a few times. The V and J genes are TRBV7-2 and TRBJ2-5; TRBD2 matches 13 bases. With 4 bases clipped from V and 5 bases from J, the junction kept 4 bases outside the gene matches. Looked up from germline, CDR1 is SGHTA and CDR2 is FQGNSA. The CDR3 runs 15 residues. The CDR3 loop reads CASSSGLAGWETQYF. DNA of the CDR3: TGTGCCAGCAGCTCGGGACTAGCGGGGTGGGAGACCCAGTACTTC. Combining the CDR3 with reference TRBV7-2 and TRBJ2-5 gives the whole variable domain GAGVSQSPSNKVTEKGKDVELRCDPISGHTALYWYRQSLGQGLEFLIYFQGNSAPDKSGLPSDRFSAERTGGSVSTLTIQRTQQEDSAVYLCASSSGLAGWETQYFGPGTRLLVL.

This clone turned up a few times. CDR3 amino acids: CASSQTGQANYGYTF. CDR3 DNA: TGTGCCAGCAGCCAAACAGGGCAAGCTAACTATGGCTACACCTTC. The chain employs TRBV7-9 and TRBJ1-2; D might be TRBD1 (6 bases). The CDR3 has 15 amino acids. CDR1 and CDR2 (germline): SEHNR, FQNEAQ (reference sequence). V was cut by 5 bases and J by 0 bases, with 13 bases left in between.

The chain couples TRBV5-4 to TRBJ1-1, with TRBD1 as a possible D gene (6 bases). CDR3 size: 15 residues. CDR1 is SGHNT and CDR2 is YYREEE in the germline V gene (reference sequence). Trimming shortened V by 4 bases and J by 0 bases, and 13 bases separated the two germline ends. DNA for the CDR3: TGTGCCAGCAGCCCGGGGGGCCAGGTGAACACTGAAGCTTTCTTT. This gives the protein CASSPGGQVNTEAFF.

This clone has more than one count but fewer than ten. This rearrangement joins TRBV6-5 to TRBJ2-7; tentatively, D is TRBD2 (5 bases). Germline loops: CDR1 MNHEY, CDR2 SVGAGI. This CDR3 comprises 13 residues. The V end was cut by 6 bases, the J end by 3 bases, with 12 bases between. CDR3 sequence: CASRRTRDYEQYF. CDR3 sequence (DNA): TGTGCCAGCAGGAGAACCCGGGACTACGAGCAGTACTTC.

The chain employs TRBV5-4 and TRBJ1-1; D gene ambiguous. With 0 bases removed from V and 2 bases from J, the gap between germline ends came to 5 bases. Germline loops: CDR1 SGHNT, CDR2 YYREEE (reference sequence). The CDR3 covers 13 residues. CDR3 nucleotides: TGTGCCAGCAGCTTGGCCCTAAACACTGAAGCTTTCTTT. Translated: CASSLALNTEAFF.

This rearrangement joins TRBV29-1 to TRBJ1-4; no clear D gene. V was trimmed by 8 bases and J by 4 bases, leaving 14 bases between them. Germline lookup yields CDR1 SQVTM and CDR2 ANQGSEA. There are 13 residues in the CDR3. In DNA form, the CDR3 reads TGCAGCATGAGGGAGGGAGTTAATGAAAAACTGTTTTTT. Translating gives CSMREGVNEKLFF.

The chain couples TRBV3-1 (or the pseudogene TRBV3-2) to TRBJ2-7; 10 bases are shared with TRBD2. Germline assignment: CDR1 LGHDT and CDR2 YNNKEL (reference sequence). The CDR3 is made up of 17 amino acids. The junction had 8 bases not matched to a gene; V was cut back by 1 base and J by 2 bases. The CDR3 nucleotides are TGTGCCAGCAGCCAAGGGCTAGCGGGGGTTGGAACCTACGAGCAGTACTTC. It yields the protein CASSQGLAGVGTYEQYF.

The rearrangement joins TRBV6-5 to TRBJ2-7, with 7 bases aligning to TRBD2. V lost 2 bases to trimming and J lost 1 base; unmatched junction nucleotides: 2. The CDR3 is 14 amino acids. Germline loops: CDR1 MNHEY, CDR2 SVGAGI. CDR3 nucleotides: TGTGCCAGCAGTTACGGCGGGGGTTCCTACGAGCAGTACTTC. As protein: CASSYGGGSYEQYF.